This T cell receptor beta chain stems from a study of cytomegalovirus exposure and HLA in healthy donors. Trimming cost V 2 bases and J 4 bases; bases outside gene matches: 0. CDR3 size: 13 residues. From germline, CDR1 is MNHEY and CDR2 SMNVEV (reference sequence). This PCR relied on a set of 60 Vbeta primers and 13 Jbeta primers. The assay was immunoSEQ multiplex PCR, and TCRdb's table has in-frame clones only and misses some. The data hold 210,000 or so clones, with about 85% observed a single time. Broader study findings: The authors later linked a missense DCLRE1C variant to TCR beta V- and J-gene trimming.

In the case of this clone: Its antigen is not known.

This receptor was taken from a girl aged 2 to 9 in good health and CMV-seronegative. The sample taken for sequencing was PBMCs. The rearrangement links TRBV27 to TRBJ2-5, with 8 bases fitting TRBD1. The CDR3 sequence is CASSLGTGETQYF. In nucleotides, the CDR3 is TGTGCCAGCAGTTTAGGGACAGGAGAGACCCAGTACTTC.